The 22 T cell receptor beta chains below all came from one sample that was sequenced in a study of cytomegalovirus exposure and HLA in healthy donors. The primer mix had 60 Vbeta and 13 Jbeta primers. Repertoires were generated with immunoSEQ multiplex PCR, while TCRdb's copy carries only in-frame clones and drops some. The table includes about 64,000 clones, over 75% detected once. The sequenced sample consisted of PBMCs. The receptors stem from a male donor in good health and CMV-seropositive.

This chain links TRBV18 with TRBJ2-7, with 7 bases that match TRBD1. This CDR3 is built from 15 residues. CDR1 and CDR2 (germline): KGHSH, LQKENI. After removal of 0 bases from V and 6 bases from J, the junction contained 8 bases not matched to a gene. The CDR3 DNA is TGTGCCAGCTCACCACCTGGGCAGGGGGAACGCGAGCAGTACTTC. It is translated as CASSPPGQGEREQYF.

The rearrangement joins TRBV6-5 to TRBJ1-2; no definite D call. Trimming pared 6 bases from V and 4 bases from J, leaving 15 bases between. CDR3 length: 14 residues. Per germline, CDR1 MNHEY and CDR2 SVGAGI. The CDR3 coding sequence is TGTGCCAGCAGCCCTACGATGGTGTCCTATGGCTACACCTTC. This encodes CASSPTMVSYGYTF.

Note on this clone: Other DNA sequences in the sample encode the same CDR3. The chain employs TRBV15 and TRBJ2-3; 7 bases line up with TRBD2. Germline trimming cut 0 bases from V and 1 base from J; bases unmatched to any gene: 1. Germline lookup yields CDR1 LNHNV and CDR2 YYDKDF (reference sequence). CDR3 length: 15 residues. The CDR3 reads CATSRDRGGTDTQYF. In DNA, the CDR3 is TGTGCCACCAGCAGAGATCGGGGGGGCACAGATACGCAGTATTTT.

The chain carries TRBV2 and TRBJ2-3; TRBD1 aligns across 10 bases. CDR1 is SNHLY, CDR2 FYNNEI, per germline. The junction had 1 base not matched to a gene; V was cut back by 1 base and J by 3 bases. CDR3 length: 15 amino acids. The DNA of the CDR3 is TGTGCCAGCAGTGAAGGGGACAGGGGAACAGATACGCAGTATTTT. This gives the protein CASSEGDRGTDTQYF.

The V and J genes are TRBV4-1 and TRBJ2-7; TRBD2 aligns across 7 bases. The CDR3 runs to 13 residues. The ends lost 8 bases at V and 7 bases at J; junction bases unmatched: 11. The germline CDR1 and CDR2 sequences are MGHRA and YSYEKL. CDR3 bases: TGCGCCAGCGGATGGGACTACTACGGAGAGCAGTACTTC. The encoded protein is CASGWDYYGEQYF.

DNA of the CDR3: TGTGCCAGCTCACCACGAGGGACAGCCTCCTACGAGCAGTACTTC. Translation: CASSPRGTASYEQYF. The rearrangement links TRBV18 to TRBJ2-7; 7 nucleotides agree with TRBD1. The CDR3 extends over 15 amino acids. The V and J ends lost 1 base and 0 bases, in that order; junction bases with no gene match: 3. The germline V gene encodes CDR1 KGHSH and CDR2 LQKENI.

The gene calls are TRBV5-4 and TRBJ1-4; D is perhaps TRBD1 (5 bases). This CDR3 contains 14 residues. Trimming shortened V by 1 base and J by 6 bases, and 10 bases separated the two germline ends. In germline, CDR1 is SGHNT, CDR2 YYREEE (reference sequence). Written as DNA, the CDR3 is TGTGCCAGCAGCTTGCGGGGGGATCATGAAAAACTGTTTTTT. This gives the protein CASSLRGDHEKLFF.

The chain links TRBV6-5 to TRBJ2-7; TRBD1 aligns across 11 bases. The CDR3 has 15 residues. Germline V gene sequence: CDR1 MNHEY, CDR2 SVGAGI. The J segment lost 3 bases and the V segment lost 2 bases, leaving 3 bases of the junction unmatched. The CDR3 coding sequence is TGTGCCAGCAGTTACCCCGGGACAGGGGGCTACGAGCAGTACTTC. This codes for CASSYPGTGGYEQYF.

J is TRBJ1-1 and V is TRBV4-2; D is ambiguous. V lost 2 bases to trimming and J lost 3 bases, with 13 bases between them. The CDR3 has 15 amino acids. Per the germline V gene, CDR1 is LGHNA and CDR2 is YNFKEQ. Here the CDR3 reads CASSQPERGDTEAFF. CDR3 bases: TGTGCCAGCAGCCAACCCGAGCGGGGAGACACTGAAGCTTTCTTT.

CDR3 DNA sequence: TGTGCCAGCAGCTTAGGCCCCCCAGAGAGCGGGGGGACGTTCAATGAGCAGTTCTTC. This gives the protein CASSLGPPESGGTFNEQFF. V usage is TRBV11-3 and J usage is TRBJ2-1; the match to TRBD2 covers 9 bases. J was trimmed by 6 bases and V by 1 base; bases with no gene match: 16. CDR1 and CDR2 (germline): SGHNT, YENEEA. The CDR3 loop spans 19 amino acids. Complete variable domain (other parts from reference TRBV11-3 and TRBJ2-1): EAGVVQSPRYKIIEKKQPVAFWCNPISGHNTLYWYLQNLGQGPELLIRYENEEAVDDSQLPKDRFSAERLKGVDSTLKIQPAELGDSAVYLCASSLGPPESGGTFNEQFFGPGTRLTVL.

V gene TRBV11-2 combines with J gene TRBJ1-1, with 8 nucleotides matching TRBD1. Germline V gene sequence: CDR1 SGHAT, CDR2 FQNNGV. CDR3 length: 15 residues. The trim removed 1 base at V and 1 base at J, leaving 2 bases unmatched. The CDR3 region is CASSLAGTGNTEAFF. Written as DNA, the CDR3 is TGTGCCAGCAGCTTAGCCGGGACAGGGAACACTGAAGCTTTCTTT.

The chain joins TRBV7-3 to TRBJ2-6; 8 nucleotides line up with TRBD1. CDR1 is SGHTA and CDR2 is FQGTGA in the germline V gene. The CDR3 extends over 17 amino acids. The V and J ends lost 2 bases and 0 bases, in that order; junction bases with no gene match: 3. The CDR3 region is CASSLQGAGSGANVLTF. CDR3 in DNA: TGTGCCAGCAGCTTACAGGGGGCAGGCTCTGGGGCCAACGTCCTGACTTTC. The full variable domain, completed using reference TRBV7-3 and TRBJ2-6, is GAGVSQTPSNKVTEKGKYVELRCDPISGHTALYWYRQSLGQGPEFLIYFQGTGAADDSGLPNDRFFAVRPEGSVSTLKIQRTERGDSAVYLCASSLQGAGSGANVLTFGAGSRLTVL.

This clone was found a few times. This chain links TRBV27 with TRBJ2-5; TRBD2 matches at 7 bases. Germline V CDR1 and CDR2: MNHEY, SMNVEV (reference sequence). CDR3 length equals 15 residues. Losses at the gene ends were 0 bases for V and 1 base for J; bases not matched to a gene: 2. The CDR3 nucleotides read TGTGCCAGCAGTTTATCGGGGGGGGTCCAAGAGACCCAGTACTTC. Its protein product is CASSLSGGVQETQYF.

The gene calls are TRBV2 and TRBJ2-5; TRBD1 aligns across 8 bases. There are 13 residues in the CDR3. Looked up from germline, CDR1 is SNHLY and CDR2 is FYNNEI. The junction had 4 bases not matched to a gene; V was cut back by 5 bases and J by 5 bases. The CDR3 is CASSRDRRETQYF. CDR3 DNA sequence: TGTGCCAGCAGTCGGGACAGGAGGGAGACCCAGTACTTC.

This clone was observed a handful of times. A read error may account for a junction end that differs from germline. This chain connects TRBV11-1 to TRBJ2-1; 12 positions match TRBD2. Per germline, CDR1 SGHAT and CDR2 FQDESV (reference sequence). This CDR3 contains 15 residues. CDR3 protein: CASSLAGGPGGEQFF. CDR3 coding DNA: TGTGCCAGCAGCCTAGCGGGGGGGCCGGGAGGTGAGCAGTTCTTC.

This chain joins TRBV11-2 and TRBJ1-5; D unresolved. Trimming removed 1 base at V and 3 bases at J, with 7 bases between. CDR1 and CDR2 (germline): SGHAT, FQNNGV. The CDR3 runs to 14 residues. CDR3 bases: TGTGCCAGCAGCTTAGGTAGTTCCAATCAGCCCCAGCATTTT. The encoded protein is CASSLGSSNQPQHF.

The rearrangement uses TRBV28 and TRBJ2-1; tentatively, D is TRBD2 (6 bases). The CDR3 runs to 13 residues. Germline V gene data show CDR1 as MDHEN and CDR2 as SYDVKM. V was pared by 1 base and J by 9 bases, with 10 bases between. CDR3 in DNA: TGTGCCAGCAGTTTATCAGCCGGGGGTGAGCAGTTCTTC. Protein sequence: CASSLSAGGEQFF.

The rearrangement joins TRBV19 to TRBJ2-4; D is possibly TRBD2 (6 bases). V dropped 2 bases and J dropped 9 bases, with 11 bases sitting between them. Germline V CDR1 and CDR2: LNHDA, SQIVND (reference sequence). This CDR3 is 13 amino acids long. The CDR3 DNA is TGTGCCAGTAGTATATTGACTAGTGGCATTCAGTACTTC. Residues: CASSILTSGIQYF. Together with reference TRBV19 and TRBJ2-4, the CDR3 gives the full variable domain: DGGITQSPKYLFRKEGQNVTLSCEQNLNHDAMYWYRQDPGQGLRLIYYSQIVNDFQKGDIAEGYSVSREKKESFPLTVTSAQKNPTAFYLCASSILTSGIQYFGAGTRLSVL.

This chain links TRBV29-1 with TRBJ2-5, with D maybe TRBD1 (7 bases). This CDR3 has 15 residues. The germline V gene has CDR1 SQVTM and CDR2 ANQGSEA. Between the trimmed V and J ends, which lost 3 bases and 4 bases, there was a span of 18 bases. CDR3 nucleotides: TGCAGCGTTGACTCCGGCAGGGGGGAAGGAGAGACCCAGTACTTC. It encodes CSVDSGRGEGETQYF.

The V call is TRBV5-4, the J call TRBJ1-2, with a tentative D call TRBD1 (5 bases). Germline CDR1 SGHNT, CDR2 YYREEE (reference sequence). The CDR3 has 13 residues. Deletions cut 0 bases from V and 2 bases from J, with 5 bases between. The CDR3: CASSLDRNYGYTF. CDR3 in DNA: TGTGCCAGCAGCTTGGACAGGAACTATGGCTACACCTTC.

This clone was counted a few times. The V gene is TRBV4-1, the J gene TRBJ1-5, with D uncertain. Looked up from germline, CDR1 is MGHRA and CDR2 is YSYEKL. Trimming took off 6 bases at V and 4 bases at J, with 10 bases between the two ends. This CDR3 region has 13 residues. The CDR3 DNA is TGCGCCAGCAGTGCTTCCTATAATCAGCCCCAGCATTTT. The encoded protein is CASSASYNQPQHF.

V gene TRBV30 combines with J gene TRBJ2-7; TRBD1 is a possible D gene (7 bases). The CDR3 is 13 amino acids. Germline-derived CDR1 and CDR2 are GTSNPN and SVGIG (reference sequence). V lost 3 bases and J 2 bases, leaving 11 bases between the germline ends. The CDR3 sequence: CAWSGGGPYEQYF. The CDR3 nucleotides read TGTGCCTGGAGCGGAGGGGGCCCCTACGAGCAGTACTTC.